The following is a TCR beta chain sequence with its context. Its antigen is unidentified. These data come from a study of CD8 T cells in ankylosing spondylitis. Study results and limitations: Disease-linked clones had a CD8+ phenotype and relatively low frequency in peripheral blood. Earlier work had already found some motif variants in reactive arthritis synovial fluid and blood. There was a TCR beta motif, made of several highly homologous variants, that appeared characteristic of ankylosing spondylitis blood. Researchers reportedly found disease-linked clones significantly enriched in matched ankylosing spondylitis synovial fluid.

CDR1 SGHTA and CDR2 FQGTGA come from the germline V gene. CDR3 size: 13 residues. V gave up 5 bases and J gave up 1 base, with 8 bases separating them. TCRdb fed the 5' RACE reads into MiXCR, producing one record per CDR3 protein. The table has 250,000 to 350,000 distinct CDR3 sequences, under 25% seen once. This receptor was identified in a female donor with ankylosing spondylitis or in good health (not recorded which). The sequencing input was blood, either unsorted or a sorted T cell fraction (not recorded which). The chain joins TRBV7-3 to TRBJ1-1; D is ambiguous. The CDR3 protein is CASSPQPNTEAFF. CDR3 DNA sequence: TGTGCCAGCAGCCCCCAGCCGAACACTGAAGCTTTCTTT.